These 18 T cell receptor beta chains came from one sample sequenced in a study of long-term antiretroviral therapy in people with HIV. Version v3.0 of the immunoSEQ assay was performed at survey level. Sequencing was performed with immunoSEQ multiplex PCR; in TCRdb, only in-frame clones are kept and a portion is missing. The table includes 25,000 to 35,000 clones, 96% detected once. The source was unsorted PBMCs, collected approximately 6.8 years after starting antiretroviral therapy. Receptors were obtained from a young man with HIV.

This chain uses TRBV5-1 with TRBJ1-4; no reliable D call. This CDR3 is built from 14 residues. Germline CDR1 and CDR2: SGHRS and YFSETQ. Trimming took 3 bases from V and 6 from J, leaving 12 bases between them. The CDR3 loop is CASSSDRAHEKLFF. DNA for the CDR3: TGCGCCAGCAGCTCGGACCGGGCACATGAAAAACTGTTTTTT.

The chain employs TRBV7-3 and TRBJ2-3; D is uncertain. The CDR3 consists of 13 residues. Per the germline V gene, CDR1 is SGHTA and CDR2 is FQGTGA. V was clipped by 2 bases and J by 6 bases, with 9 bases between them. CDR3 sequence (DNA): TGTGCCAGCAGCTTAGAAGCAGAGGATACGCAGTATTTT. It yields the protein CASSLEAEDTQYF.

CDR3 amino acids: CASSVGLAELTGELFF. The CDR3 coding sequence is TGTGCCAGCAGCGTAGGCCTAGCAGAACTCACCGGGGAGCTGTTTTTT. This sequence joins TRBV9 and TRBJ2-2; the D gene is possibly TRBD2 (5 bases). Germline assignment: CDR1 SGDLS and CDR2 YYNGEE. The CDR3 covers 16 residues. The V and J ends lost 0 bases and 4 bases respectively, with 13 bases between them.

In the case of this clone: A junction boundary mismatches the germline segment, possibly from a read error. The chain links TRBV5-6 to TRBJ2-7; 7 nucleotides agree with TRBD1. The CDR3 contains 14 residues. Germline values: CDR1 SGHDT, CDR2 YYEEEE. The CDR3 sequence is CASSLGQTAYEQYF. DNA of the CDR3: TGTGCCAGCAGTTTGGGACAGACGGCCTACGAGCAGTACTTC.

V gene TRBV30 combines with J gene TRBJ1-3; possibly TRBD1 for D (6 bases). The germline V gene has CDR1 GTSNPN and CDR2 SVGIG (reference sequence). V lost 2 bases to trimming and J lost 4 bases, with 12 bases between them. CDR3 length: 14 amino acids. Written as DNA, the CDR3 is TGTGCCTGGAGTTCAGGGGTGTGGGGAAACACCATATATTTT. Translation gives CAWSSGVWGNTIYF.

The chain has TRBV6-5 and TRBJ1-1, with D perhaps matching TRBD1 (6 bases). Germline V gene data show CDR1 as MNHEY and CDR2 as SVGAGI. Deletions cut 0 bases from V and 0 bases from J, with 8 bases between. This CDR3 is 15 amino acids long. CDR3 coding DNA: TGTGCCAGCAGTTACTCAGGGGGACTGAACACTGAAGCTTTCTTT. It yields the protein CASSYSGGLNTEAFF.

V usage is TRBV4-2 and J usage is TRBJ1-1; D not certain. Per the germline V gene, CDR1 is LGHNA and CDR2 is YNFKEQ. This CDR3 contains 16 residues. Trimming removed 0 bases from V and 6 bases from J, with 17 bases in between. The CDR3 loop is CASSQETSLLRAEAFF. The CDR3 region has the DNA TGTGCCAGCAGCCAAGAAACGAGCCTACTTCGGGCTGAAGCTTTCTTT.

The genes are TRBV19 and TRBJ2-1; 9 nucleotides align to TRBD2. Germline CDR1 LNHDA, CDR2 SQIVND (reference sequence). V was pared by 2 bases and J by 2 bases, with 1 base of the junction left unmatched. The CDR3 spans 15 residues. The DNA of the CDR3 is TGTGCCAGTAGTATACTAGCGGGAACCTACAATGAGCAGTTCTTC. It encodes CASSILAGTYNEQFF.

The gene calls are TRBV2 and TRBJ2-5, with 9 bases fitting TRBD1. The CDR3 spans 17 residues. Losses at the gene ends were 7 bases for V and 5 bases for J; bases not matched to a gene: 17. Germline-derived CDR1 and CDR2 are SNHLY and FYNNEI. The CDR3 DNA reads as TGTGCCAGCACCAACCCCATGACAGGGGGGAAGAGGGAGACCCAGTACTTC. Encoded protein: CASTNPMTGGKRETQYF.

For the CDR3, the DNA is TGCAGTGGGGACAGGGCGCCCGAAGCTTTCTTT. This encodes CSGDRAPEAFF. This rearrangement joins TRBV20-1 to TRBJ1-1, with 9 bases matching TRBD1. Per germline, CDR1 DFQATT and CDR2 SNEGSKA (reference sequence). CDR3 length equals 11 residues. The trim removed 7 bases at V and 8 bases at J, leaving 5 bases unmatched.

This sequence joins TRBV4-3 and TRBJ2-7, with 9 bases that match TRBD1. Germline assignment: CDR1 LGHNA and CDR2 YSLEER. V trimming: 0 bases; J trimming: 5 bases; junction bases outside the gene matches: 5. This CDR3 region has 15 residues. The CDR3 spells CASSQEGQGTHEQYF. The CDR3 DNA reads TGCGCCAGCAGCCAAGAGGGACAGGGAACCCACGAGCAGTACTTC.

This chain links TRBV6-1 with TRBJ1-2; D ambiguous. The CDR3 consists of 13 residues. Germline V lookup: CDR1 MNHNS, CDR2 SASEGT. V lost 7 bases, J lost 4 bases, and 13 bases lay in between. The CDR3 here is CASTPGGLYGYTF. The CDR3 coding sequence is TGTGCCAGCACCCCAGGTGGGCTCTATGGCTACACCTTC.

This clone has a single count. V gene TRBV10-2 combines with J gene TRBJ1-5; unclear D gene. CDR1 WSHSY and CDR2 SAAADI come from the germline V gene. This CDR3 has 14 amino acids. V dropped 7 bases and J dropped 2 bases, with 12 bases sitting between them. The CDR3 here is CASNLVGGNQPQHF. CDR3 coding DNA: TGCGCCAGCAACCTGGTCGGAGGCAATCAGCCCCAGCATTTT.

V usage is TRBV6-6 and J usage is TRBJ2-1; D not resolved. CDR1 and CDR2 (germline): MNHNY, SVGAGI (reference sequence). Trimming took off 4 bases at V and 2 bases at J, with 15 bases between the two ends. This CDR3 is 16 amino acids long. CDR3 DNA sequence: TGTGCCAGCAGTTCCCTAGGCACCCAGCCCTACAATGAGCAGTTCTTC. This gives the protein CASSSLGTQPYNEQFF.

V usage is TRBV19 and J usage is TRBJ2-1; 14 nucleotides agree with TRBD2. The V segment lost 7 bases and the J segment 9 bases; nucleotides outside the gene matches: 5. Germline CDR1 LNHDA, CDR2 SQIVND (reference sequence). The CDR3 is made up of 14 amino acids. The CDR3 sequence: CASKGTSGSGEQFF. In DNA form, the CDR3 reads TGTGCCAGTAAGGGGACTAGCGGGAGTGGTGAGCAGTTCTTC.

This chain connects TRBV30 to TRBJ1-6; D gene ambiguous. Germline loops: CDR1 GTSNPN, CDR2 SVGIG (reference sequence). This CDR3 spans 14 amino acids. V lost 1 base and J 8 bases, leaving 12 bases between the germline ends. CDR3 sequence (DNA): TGTGCCTGGAGTGCCAGCGTCGGGGATTCACCCCTCCACTTT. Amino acids: CAWSASVGDSPLHF.

The chain couples TRBV7-2 to TRBJ2-3; 7 bases line up with TRBD1. The J segment lost 2 bases and the V segment lost 5 bases, leaving 7 bases of the junction unmatched. The CDR3 contains 15 residues. Per germline, CDR1 SGHTA and CDR2 FQGNSA. CDR3 DNA: TGTGCCAGCAGCCAGGACAGGTTGCCCACAGATACGCAGTATTTT. This translates into CASSQDRLPTDTQYF.

The J gene is TRBJ2-7, the V gene TRBV19, with D hard to call. V gave up 9 bases and J gave up 2 bases, with 11 bases separating them. CDR3 length: 12 residues. The germline CDR1 and CDR2 sequences are LNHDA and SQIVND (reference sequence). CDR3 coding DNA: TGTGCCAGACGCCGGCAAACCTACGAGCAGTACTTC. Residues: CARRRQTYEQYF.